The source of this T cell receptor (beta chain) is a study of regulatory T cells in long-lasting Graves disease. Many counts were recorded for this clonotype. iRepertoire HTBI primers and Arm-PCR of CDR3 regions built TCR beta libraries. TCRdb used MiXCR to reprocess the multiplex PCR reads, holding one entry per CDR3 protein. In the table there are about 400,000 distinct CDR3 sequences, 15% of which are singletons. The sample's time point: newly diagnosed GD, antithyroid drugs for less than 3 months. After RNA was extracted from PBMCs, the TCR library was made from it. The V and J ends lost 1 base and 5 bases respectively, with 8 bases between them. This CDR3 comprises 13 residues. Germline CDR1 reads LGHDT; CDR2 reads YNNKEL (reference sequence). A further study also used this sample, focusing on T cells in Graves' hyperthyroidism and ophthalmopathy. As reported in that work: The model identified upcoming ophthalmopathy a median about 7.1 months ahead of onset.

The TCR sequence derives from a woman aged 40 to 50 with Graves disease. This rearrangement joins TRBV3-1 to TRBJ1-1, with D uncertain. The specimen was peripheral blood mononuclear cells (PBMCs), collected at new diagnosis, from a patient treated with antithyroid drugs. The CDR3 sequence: CASSQARGTEAFF. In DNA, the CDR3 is TGTGCCAGCAGCCAAGCCCGGGGTACTGAAGCTTTCTTT.